The sequence of this T cell receptor beta chain was determined in a study of shared clonotypes between healthy human individuals. Overall study results and limits: Genetic and exposure-history diversity was limited by the few donors. Naive subsets, compared against memory subsets, generally had larger estimated richness values. Among non-shared clonotypes, generation probabilities were lower than among those shared by all four donors.

Donors, healthy HIV-negative adults, lacked recent acute infections or vaccinations. TCRdb's table, derived via immunoSEQ multiplex PCR, lists solely in-frame clones and lacks some. The sample lists roughly 1,000,000 clones; 70% to 80% were seen once. Germline V gives CDR1 SGHVS, CDR2 FQNEAQ. With 6 bases clipped from V and 2 bases from J, the junction kept 6 bases outside the gene matches. There are 15 residues in the CDR3. This clone was observed many times. As yet, its antigen is unknown. This clonotype was obtained from a man between 18 and 35 years old in good health. Some clones in this sample may be carry-over from other donors' samples. Input material: memory CD4+ T cells from PBMCs. The sample's subset: CD45RA-negative fraction. V and J are TRBV7-8 and TRBJ1-3, with TRBD1 identical over 8 bases. CDR3 protein: CASSRQGSTGNTIYF. In DNA, the CDR3 is TGTGCCAGCAGTAGACAGGGGAGCACTGGAAACACCATATATTTT.